The 21 T cell receptor beta chains in this list originate from one sample, sequenced in a study of blood T cell repertoires in COVID-19. The repertoire was sequenced with immunoSEQ multiplex PCR; TCRdb's copy has only in-frame clones and lacks some. The sample lists more than 200,000 clones, around 88% occurring once. Sequenced material: peripheral blood. The receptors were gathered from a man under 40 with active or convalescent COVID-19.

This rearrangement joins TRBV7-9 to TRBJ1-2; D is possibly TRBD1 (5 bases). Germline values: CDR1 SEHNR, CDR2 FQNEAQ (reference sequence). The CDR3 spans 17 residues. V lost 4 bases and J lost 0, with 18 bases in between. In DNA, the CDR3 is TGTGCCAGCAGCTACCGAGAAGGGCAGGGCCCTAACTATGGCTACACCTTC. This sequence encodes CASSYREGQGPNYGYTF.

V usage is TRBV6-5 and J usage is TRBJ1-1; a weak D match, TRBD1 (6 bases). Trimming took off 8 bases at V and 5 bases at J, with 12 bases between the two ends. Germline CDR1 is MNHEY and CDR2 is SVGAGI. The CDR3 covers 12 residues. The CDR3 is CASRMRGTEAFF. Here the CDR3 DNA reads TGTGCCAGCCGTATGAGGGGGACTGAAGCTTTCTTT.

The chain is built from TRBV5-6 and TRBJ2-3; D is possibly TRBD2 (5 bases). Deletions cut 6 bases from V and 7 bases from J, with 15 bases between. The CDR3 contains 13 residues. Germline lookup yields CDR1 SGHDT and CDR2 YYEEEE. This chain's CDR3 is CASTAGLGYTQYF. The CDR3 region has the DNA TGTGCCAGCACCGCGGGCTTGGGTTATACGCAGTATTTT.

The V and J genes are TRBV2 and TRBJ1-5; tentative D call: TRBD1 (5 bases). Germline loops: CDR1 SNHLY, CDR2 FYNNEI. The CDR3 runs to 14 residues. With 6 bases removed from V and 0 bases from J, the gap between germline ends came to 9 bases. The CDR3 bases are TGTGCCAGCAGGGGCGACAGTAGCAATCAGCCCCAGCATTTT. Its protein is CASRGDSSNQPQHF.

The rearrangement joins TRBV19 to TRBJ1-4; D is undetermined. Trimming took 2 bases from V and 0 from J, leaving 7 bases between them. The V gene's germline CDR1 is LNHDA and CDR2 SQIVND (reference sequence). This CDR3 spans 15 amino acids. The chain's CDR3 is CASSILGATNEKLFF. The CDR3 coding sequence is TGTGCCAGTAGTATACTCGGGGCAACTAATGAAAAACTGTTTTTT.

The CDR3 DNA is TGTGCCAATAGGGGTACAGGGGCCACCTACGAGCAGTACTTC. This sequence encodes CANRGTGATYEQYF. The chain links TRBV2 to TRBJ2-7, with 7 bases fitting TRBD1. The CDR3 is made up of 14 amino acids. Germline V lookup: CDR1 SNHLY, CDR2 FYNNEI. V lost 10 bases to trimming and J lost 2 bases; unmatched junction nucleotides: 11.

V is TRBV28 and J is TRBJ1-4; D not resolved. The germline gives CDR1 MDHEN, CDR2 SYDVKM. The CDR3 is 15 amino acids. Trimming pared 1 base from V and 8 bases from J, leaving 14 bases between. In DNA, the CDR3 is TGTGCCAGCAGTTTATTCCGCAGGTCGCTAGAAAAACTGTTTTTT. This codes for CASSLFRRSLEKLFF.

V and J are TRBV29-1 and TRBJ2-7, with TRBD2 matching over 11 bases. V was pared by 6 bases and J by 6 bases, with 7 bases of the junction left unmatched. The CDR3 sequence is 13 residues long. CDR1 SQVTM and CDR2 ANQGSEA come from the germline V gene. The CDR3 sequence is CSVLTSGGGEQYF. The CDR3 region has the DNA TGCAGCGTGCTAACTAGCGGGGGTGGCGAGCAGTACTTC.

This clone came up once. The V gene is TRBV7-2, the J gene TRBJ2-7; 10 nucleotides match TRBD2. J lost 2 bases, V lost 1 base, and 2 bases had no gene match. Germline values: CDR1 SGHTA, CDR2 FQGNSA. The CDR3 consists of 15 residues. CDR3 nucleotide sequence: TGTGCCAGCAGCTTAGAAAGCGGGGGGGCCTACGAGCAGTACTTC. This gives the protein CASSLESGGAYEQYF.

V usage is TRBV4-1 and J usage is TRBJ1-4, with a tentative D call TRBD1 (5 bases). Trimming removed 2 bases from V and 0 bases from J, with 13 bases in between. Germline CDR1 reads MGHRA; CDR2 reads YSYEKL. This CDR3 comprises 17 residues. The CDR3 reads CASSQLDSKATNEKLFF. For the CDR3, the DNA is TGCGCCAGCAGCCAATTAGACAGTAAGGCAACTAATGAAAAACTGTTTTTT.

The gene calls are TRBV4-1 and TRBJ1-4, with 7 bases identical to TRBD1. V shed 5 bases and J 3 bases; nucleotides not matched to a gene: 6. Germline values: CDR1 MGHRA, CDR2 YSYEKL. The CDR3 runs to 15 residues. The CDR3 spells CASSEQQGANEKLFF. CDR3 bases: TGCGCCAGCAGCGAACAGCAGGGGGCTAATGAAAAACTGTTTTTT.

V and J are TRBV27 and TRBJ2-5, with 9 bases fitting TRBD1. The CDR3 loop spans 15 amino acids. V trimming: 5 bases; J trimming: 5 bases; junction bases outside the gene matches: 9. Germline CDR1 reads MNHEY; CDR2 reads SMNVEV (reference sequence). CDR3 residues: CASSASGTGMETQYF. The CDR3 nucleotides read TGTGCCAGCAGTGCATCCGGGACAGGGATGGAGACCCAGTACTTC.

The J gene is TRBJ1-2, the V gene TRBV2; TRBD1 is a possible D gene (5 bases). Germline values: CDR1 SNHLY, CDR2 FYNNEI. This CDR3 is 15 amino acids long. Trimming pared 10 bases from V and 6 bases from J, leaving 24 bases between. The CDR3 DNA is TGTGCCACCCTCTCCCTTGAGCTCGGAGGGGATGGCTACACCTTC. This encodes CATLSLELGGDGYTF. The full variable domain, rest sourced from reference TRBV2 and TRBJ1-2, is EPEVTQTPSHQVTQMGQEVILRCVPISNHLYFYWYRQILGQKVEFLVSFYNNEISEKSEIFDDQFSVERPDGSNFTLKIRSTKLEDSAMYFCATLSLELGGDGYTFGSGTRLTVV.

V and J are TRBV5-1 and TRBJ1-3; 8 bases fit TRBD1. The V and J ends lost 3 bases and 8 bases, in that order; junction bases with no gene match: 7. CDR1 is SGHRS and CDR2 is YFSETQ in the germline V gene. This CDR3 contains 14 residues. The CDR3 reads CASSSAGGSDTIYF. For the CDR3, the DNA is TGCGCCAGCAGCTCCGCAGGGGGCTCAGACACCATATATTTT.

The chain uses TRBV27 and TRBJ1-2; TRBD1 agrees at 9 bases. The junction had 11 bases not matched to a gene; V was cut back by 5 bases and J by 4 bases. Germline V gives CDR1 MNHEY, CDR2 SMNVEV (reference sequence). This CDR3 region has 16 residues. CDR3 sequence reads: CASSLKPGQGVYGYTF. In nucleotides, the CDR3 is TGTGCCAGCAGTCTAAAACCGGGACAGGGTGTCTATGGCTACACCTTC.

V gene TRBV27 combines with J gene TRBJ2-7; 9 nucleotides agree with TRBD2. V was clipped by 6 bases and J by 2 bases; unmatched bases: 8. The CDR3 spans 15 residues. CDR1 MNHEY and CDR2 SMNVEV come from the germline V gene (reference sequence). The CDR3 DNA follows: TGTGCCAGCAGCCGAGCCCTAGCGGGAACCTACGAGCAGTACTTC. It codes for CASSRALAGTYEQYF.

This clone was picked up a small number of times. The chain links TRBV15 to TRBJ1-4; D possibly corresponds to TRBD1 (6 bases). This CDR3 has 16 residues. Trimming stripped 3 bases from V and 0 bases from J, with 11 bases between. Germline V gives CDR1 LNHNV, CDR2 YYDKDF (reference sequence). In DNA form, the CDR3 reads TGTGCCACCAGCAGCGGCACAGGGTCAACTAATGAAAAACTGTTTTTT. Protein: CATSSGTGSTNEKLFF. The whole variable domain, filled in from reference TRBV15 and TRBJ1-4, reads DAMVIQNPRYQVTQFGKPVTLSCSQTLNHNVMYWYQQKSSQAPKLLFHYYDKDFNNEADTPDNFQSRRPNTSFCFLDIRSPGLGDTAMYLCATSSGTGSTNEKLFFGSGTQLSVL.

The rearrangement uses TRBV12-3 or TRBV12-4 and TRBJ1-4; D gene ambiguous. Between the trimmed V and J ends, which lost 5 bases and 3 bases, there was a span of 7 bases. The CDR3 extends over 13 amino acids. DNA of the CDR3: TGTGCCAGCAGTCCCTCTGCTAATGAAAAACTGTTTTTT. Amino acid sequence: CASSPSANEKLFF.

V usage is TRBV7-2 and J usage is TRBJ1-1, with D perhaps matching TRBD1 (6 bases). The length of the CDR3 is 14 residues. V dropped 5 bases and J dropped 4 bases, with 14 bases sitting between them. Germline V gene sequence: CDR1 SGHTA, CDR2 FQGNSA. The CDR3 loop reads CASSPRYRATEAFF. Here the CDR3 DNA reads TGTGCCAGCAGCCCCCGCTACAGGGCCACTGAAGCTTTCTTT.

This rearrangement joins TRBV29-1 to TRBJ2-7; weak D call: TRBD1 (6 bases). The CDR3 consists of 13 residues. The germline V gene has CDR1 SQVTM and CDR2 ANQGSEA. V gave up 4 bases and J gave up 1 base, with 11 bases separating them. The CDR3 is CSVAVTGSYEQYF. For the CDR3, the DNA is TGCAGCGTTGCCGTGACAGGTTCCTACGAGCAGTACTTC.

The CDR3 region has the DNA TGTGCCAGCAGCCCGGCGGGGAGGAAAAATGAGCAGTTCTTC. It encodes CASSPAGRKNEQFF. The chain employs TRBV9 and TRBJ2-1, with D possibly being TRBD2 (6 bases). Trimming shortened V by 4 bases and J by 7 bases, and 15 bases separated the two germline ends. The CDR3 has 14 amino acids. The germline V gene has CDR1 SGDLS and CDR2 YYNGEE. The full variable domain, rest sourced from reference TRBV9 and TRBJ2-1, is DSGVTQTPKHLITATGQRVTLRCSPRSGDLSVYWYQQSLDQGLQFLIQYYNGEERAKGNILERFSAQQFPDLHSELNLSSLELGDSALYFCASSPAGRKNEQFFGPGTRLTVL.